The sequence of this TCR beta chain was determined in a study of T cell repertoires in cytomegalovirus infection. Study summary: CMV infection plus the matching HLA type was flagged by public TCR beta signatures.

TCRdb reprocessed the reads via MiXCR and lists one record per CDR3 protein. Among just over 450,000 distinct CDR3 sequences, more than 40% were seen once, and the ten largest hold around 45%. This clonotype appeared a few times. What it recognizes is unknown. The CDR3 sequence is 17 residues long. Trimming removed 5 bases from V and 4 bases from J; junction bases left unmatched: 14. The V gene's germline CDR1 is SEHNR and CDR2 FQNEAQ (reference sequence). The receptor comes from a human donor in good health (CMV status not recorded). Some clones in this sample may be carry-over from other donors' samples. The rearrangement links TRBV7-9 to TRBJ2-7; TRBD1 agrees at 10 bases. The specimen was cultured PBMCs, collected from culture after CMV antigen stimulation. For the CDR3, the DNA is TGTGCCAGCAGCCTCTTGGAGGGGGACAGGGGCACTTACGAGCAGTACTTC. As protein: CASSLLEGDRGTYEQYF.